Listed below are T cell receptor beta chains from one sample, sequenced in a study of IL-17A CD8 T cells in psoriatic arthritis synovium. TCRdb's table, derived via immunoSEQ multiplex PCR, lists solely in-frame clones and lacks some. Among 2,000 to 2,500 clones listed, around 72% were seen once. The specimen sequenced was memory CD8+ T cells from synovial fluid. The receptors were gathered from a human donor with psoriatic arthritis. Both conserved end residues are part of each CDR3. D genes are given only for firm matches.

V	J	D	DNA	CDR3
TRBV18	TRBJ2-1	.	TGTGCCAGCTCCGCGAGGGGGGATTCCTACAATGAGCAGTTCTTC	CASSARGDSYNEQFF
TRBV28	TRBJ1-2	.	TGTGCCAGCAGTCCAATACAGGGTCCCTATGGCTACACCTTC	CASSPIQGPYGYTF
TRBV6-5	TRBJ2-1	.	TGTGCCAGCAGTTACTCATCAGGGTTCGGTGAGCAGTTCTTC	CASSYSSGFGEQFF
TRBV5-1	TRBJ1-5	.	TGCGCCAGCAGCTCCCACCCCAATCAGCCCCAGCATTTT	CASSSHPNQPQHF
TRBV4-2	TRBJ2-1	TRBD2	TGTGCCAGCAGCCAAGTGAGCGGGGGGGCCAGCAATGAGCAGTTCTTC	CASSQVSGGASNEQFF
TRBV13	TRBJ2-2	TRBD1	TGTGCCAGCATTTTACGACAGGGGGCAGTCGGGGAGCTGTTTTTT	CASILRQGAVGELFF
TRBV10-3	TRBJ1-1	.	TGTGCCATCAGCCCAGACAAGGCCCCGAACACTGAAGCTTTCTTT	CAISPDKAPNTEAFF
TRBV19	TRBJ2-7	.	TGTGCCAGTAGTATCGGGTACGAGCAGTACTTC	CASSIGYEQYF
TRBV7-9	TRBJ2-7	.	TGTGCCAGCAGCTGGGCGGGGTCCGAGCAGTACTTC	CASSWAGSEQYF
TRBV9	TRBJ2-2	TRBD1	TGTGCCAGCAGCGTAGGGGACAGGGGGCAAGGCACCGGGGAGCTGTTTTTT	CASSVGDRGQGTGELFF
TRBV13	TRBJ2-7	.	TGTGCCAGCAGCTTCGGCAGCGAAAGCTCCTACGAGCAGTACTTC	CASSFGSESSYEQYF
TRBV4-1	TRBJ2-3	TRBD2	TGCGCCAGCAGAAAACTAGCGAGGGCCACAGATACGCAGTATTTT	CASRKLARATDTQYF